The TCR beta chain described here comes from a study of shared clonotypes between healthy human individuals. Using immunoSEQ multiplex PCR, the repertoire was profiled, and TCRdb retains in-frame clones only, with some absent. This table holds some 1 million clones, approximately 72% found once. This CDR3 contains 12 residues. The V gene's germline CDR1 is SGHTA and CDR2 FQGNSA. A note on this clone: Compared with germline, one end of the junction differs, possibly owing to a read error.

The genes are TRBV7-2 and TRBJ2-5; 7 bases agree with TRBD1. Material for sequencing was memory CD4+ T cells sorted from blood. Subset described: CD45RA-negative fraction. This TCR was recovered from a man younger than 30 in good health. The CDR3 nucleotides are TGTGCCAGCAGCTTAGGGGGACAGACCCCGTACTTC. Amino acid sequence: CASSLGGQTPYF. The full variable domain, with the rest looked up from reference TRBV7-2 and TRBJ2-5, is GAGVSQSPSNKVTEKGKDVELRCDPISGHTALYWYRQSLGQGLEFLIYFQGNSAPDKSGLPSDRFSAERTGGSVSTLTIQRTQQEDSAVYLCASSLGGQTPYFGPGTRLLVL.